This TCR beta chain appears in the sequencing data of a study of vaccination effects on CD4 cells after COVID-19. Overall study findings and caveats: Vaccine-induced clones in healthy vaccinees cross-reacted with common cold coronaviruses in only 1 of 255 cases.

The method was immunoSEQ multiplex PCR; TCRdb's version includes in-frame clones alone and lacks a portion of them. In the table there are fewer than 40,000 clones, 65% to 70% of which are singletons. On this clone itself: The antigen remains undetermined.

V lost 2 bases, J lost 5 bases, and 10 bases lay in between. The CDR3 loop spans 13 amino acids. The germline CDR1 and CDR2 sequences are SGHRS and YFSETQ. Following a roughly eleven-day culture, CD4+ T cells were purified. Half-medium exchanges with IL-2 medium took place on days 3 and 7. The origin of this receptor is a human donor who received a COVID-19 vaccine. This specimen consisted of CD4+ T cells from PBMCs cultured without peptide, obtained before COVID-19 vaccination. The rearrangement links TRBV5-1 to TRBJ2-5, with D unresolved. The CDR3 reads CASSLGVEETQYF. As DNA, the CDR3 is TGCGCCAGCAGCTTAGGAGTGGAGGAGACCCAGTACTTC.